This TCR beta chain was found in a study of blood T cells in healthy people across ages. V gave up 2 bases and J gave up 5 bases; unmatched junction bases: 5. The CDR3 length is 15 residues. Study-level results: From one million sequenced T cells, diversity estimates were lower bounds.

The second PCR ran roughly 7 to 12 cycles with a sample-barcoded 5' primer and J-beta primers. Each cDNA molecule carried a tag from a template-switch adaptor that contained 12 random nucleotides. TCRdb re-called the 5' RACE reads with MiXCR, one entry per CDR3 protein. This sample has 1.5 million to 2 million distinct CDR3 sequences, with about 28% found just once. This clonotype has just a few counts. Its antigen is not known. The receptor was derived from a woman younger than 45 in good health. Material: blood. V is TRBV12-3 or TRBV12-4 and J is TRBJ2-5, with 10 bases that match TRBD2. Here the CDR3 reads CASSLLASGSETQYF. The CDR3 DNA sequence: TGTGCCAGCAGTTTATTGGCTAGCGGGAGCGAGACCCAGTACTTC.